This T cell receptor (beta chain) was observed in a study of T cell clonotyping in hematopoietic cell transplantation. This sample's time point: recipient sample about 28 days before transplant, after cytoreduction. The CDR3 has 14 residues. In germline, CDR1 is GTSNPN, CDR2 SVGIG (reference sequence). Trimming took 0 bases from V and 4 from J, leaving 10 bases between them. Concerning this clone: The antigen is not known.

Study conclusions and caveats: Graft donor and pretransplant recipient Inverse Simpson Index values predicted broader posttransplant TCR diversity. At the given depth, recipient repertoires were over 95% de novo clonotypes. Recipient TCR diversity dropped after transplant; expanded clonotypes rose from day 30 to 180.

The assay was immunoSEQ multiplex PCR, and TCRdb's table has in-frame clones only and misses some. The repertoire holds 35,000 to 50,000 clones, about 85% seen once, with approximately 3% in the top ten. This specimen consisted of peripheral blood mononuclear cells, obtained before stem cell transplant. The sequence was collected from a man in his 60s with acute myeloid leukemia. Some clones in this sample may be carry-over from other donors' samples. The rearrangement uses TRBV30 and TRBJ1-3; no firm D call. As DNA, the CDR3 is TGTGCCTGGAGTGTAGCTCGCTCGGGAAACACCATATATTTT. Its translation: CAWSVARSGNTIYF.